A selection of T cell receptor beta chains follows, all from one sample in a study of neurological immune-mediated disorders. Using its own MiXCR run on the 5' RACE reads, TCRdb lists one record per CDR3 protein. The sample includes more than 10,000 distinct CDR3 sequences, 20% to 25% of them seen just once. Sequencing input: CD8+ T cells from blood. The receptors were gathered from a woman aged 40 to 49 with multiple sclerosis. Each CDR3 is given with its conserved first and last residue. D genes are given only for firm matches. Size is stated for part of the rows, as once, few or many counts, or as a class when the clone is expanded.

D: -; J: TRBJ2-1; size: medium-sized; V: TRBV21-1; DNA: TGTGCCAGCAGCGCAATCGGGACTAGAAGGTACAATGAGCAGTTCTTC; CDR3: CASSAIGTRRYNEQFF
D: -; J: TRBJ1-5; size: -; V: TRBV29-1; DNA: TGCAGCGTCGCCGAGAAGAGCAATCAGCCCCAGCATTTT; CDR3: CSVAEKSNQPQHF
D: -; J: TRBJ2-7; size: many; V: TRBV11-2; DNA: TGTGCCAGCAGCTTAGGAGGGGGTCCCTACGAGCAGTACTTC; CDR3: CASSLGGGPYEQYF
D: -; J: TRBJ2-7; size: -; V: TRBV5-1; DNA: TGCGCCAGCAGCTTGGCCGGGCCCGCGTACGAGCAGTACTTC; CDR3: CASSLAGPAYEQYF
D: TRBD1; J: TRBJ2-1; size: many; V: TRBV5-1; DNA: TGCGCCAGCAGCCCCTGGGACAGGGTTAGCAATGAGCAGTTCTTC; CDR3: CASSPWDRVSNEQFF
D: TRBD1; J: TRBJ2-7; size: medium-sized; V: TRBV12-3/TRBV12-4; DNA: TGTGCCAGCAGCCTCTCCGGGACAGGGACCGAGCAGTACTTC; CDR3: CASSLSGTGTEQYF
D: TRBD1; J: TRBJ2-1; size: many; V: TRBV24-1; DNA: TGTGCCACCAGTGATTTTGAACAGGGGGAGTCAAGTGAGCAGTTCTTC; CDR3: CATSDFEQGESSEQFF
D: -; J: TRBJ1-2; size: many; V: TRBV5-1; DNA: TGCGCCAGCAGCCCGGACCTGGCAGACTATGGCTACACCTTC; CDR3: CASSPDLADYGYTF
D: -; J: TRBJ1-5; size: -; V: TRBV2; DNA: TGTGCCAGCAGAGGACAGATTAGCAATCAGCCCCAGCATTTT; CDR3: CASRGQISNQPQHF
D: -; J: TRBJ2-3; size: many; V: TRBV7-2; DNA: TGTGCCAGCAGCTTAATTGGGGGAGCTAGCACAGATACGCAGTATTTT; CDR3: CASSLIGGASTDTQYF
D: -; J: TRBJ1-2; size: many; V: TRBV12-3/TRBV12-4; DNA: TGTGCCAGCAGCTTACTCGACAGGCGCTATGGCTACACCTTC; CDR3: CASSLLDRRYGYTF
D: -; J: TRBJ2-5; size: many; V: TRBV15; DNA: TGTGCCACCAGCAGGGCCACCGGGACACACCAAGAGACCCAGTACTTC; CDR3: CATSRATGTHQETQYF
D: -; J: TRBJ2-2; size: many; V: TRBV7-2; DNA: TGTGCCAGCAGCTTGGACGAGGCCGGGGAGCTGTTTTTT; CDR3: CASSLDEAGELFF
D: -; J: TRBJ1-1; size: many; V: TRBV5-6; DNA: TGTGCCAGCAGCTGGGGGATAGGGGCGACTGAAGCTTTCTTT; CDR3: CASSWGIGATEAFF
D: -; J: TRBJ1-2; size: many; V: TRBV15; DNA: TGTGCCACCAGCAGAGGTACAGGAAACTATGGCTACACCTTC; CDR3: CATSRGTGNYGYTF
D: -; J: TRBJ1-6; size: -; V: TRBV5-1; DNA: TGCGCCAGCAGCGGGCGGGCGGAAGATTCACCCCTCCACTTT; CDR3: CASSGRAEDSPLHF
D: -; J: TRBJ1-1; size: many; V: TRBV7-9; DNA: TGTGCCAGCAGCCTTGGGCCAGTTGAAGCTTTCTTT; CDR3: CASSLGPVEAFF
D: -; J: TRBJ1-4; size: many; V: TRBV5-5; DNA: TGTGCCAGCAGCTCCTACAGAACTAATGAAAAACTGTTTTTT; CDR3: CASSSYRTNEKLFF
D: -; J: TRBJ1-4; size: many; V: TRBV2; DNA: TGTGCCAGCAGTGAGGGCCCAAAGCTAGTGTTTTTT; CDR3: CASSEGPKLVFF
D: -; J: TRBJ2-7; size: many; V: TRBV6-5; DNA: TGTGCCAGCAGTATCCAGGGGAGGACGTACGAGCAGTACTTC; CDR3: CASSIQGRTYEQYF
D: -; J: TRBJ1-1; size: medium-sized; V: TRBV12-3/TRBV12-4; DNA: TGTGCCAGCAGGGGCACTGAAGCTTTCTTT; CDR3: CASRGTEAFF
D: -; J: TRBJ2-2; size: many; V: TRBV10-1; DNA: TGCGCCAGCAGTGTAAAGCCGACCGGGGAGCTGTTTTTT; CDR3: CASSVKPTGELFF
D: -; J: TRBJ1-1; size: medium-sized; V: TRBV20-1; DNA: TGCAGTGCCCGAGATGAGACAGGCAAAGCTTTCTTT; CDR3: CSARDETGKAFF
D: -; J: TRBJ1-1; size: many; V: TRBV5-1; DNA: TGCGCCAGCAGCTTGGCTAGCAGCCATATGAACACTGAAGCTTTCTTT; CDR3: CASSLASSHMNTEAFF
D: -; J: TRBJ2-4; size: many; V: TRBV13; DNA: TGTGCCAGCAGCTTAGAAGGTGGAAACATTCAGTACTTC; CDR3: CASSLEGGNIQYF
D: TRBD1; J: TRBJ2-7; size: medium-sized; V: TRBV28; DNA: TGTGCCAGCAGTTTAGGGACAGGGTTCGGGATCGAAGGCTACGAGCAGTACTTC; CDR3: CASSLGTGFGIEGYEQYF
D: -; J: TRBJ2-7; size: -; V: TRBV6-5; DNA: TGTGCCAGCAGTGCATATACCGGAAGGACCTGGGACGAGCAGTACTTC; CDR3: CASSAYTGRTWDEQYF
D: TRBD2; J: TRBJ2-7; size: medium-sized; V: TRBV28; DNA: TGTGCCAGCAGTTTATTACTAGCGGGGGAAGGCGAGCAGTACTTC; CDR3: CASSLLLAGEGEQYF
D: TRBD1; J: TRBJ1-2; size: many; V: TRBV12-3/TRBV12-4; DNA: TGTGCCAGCAGTTTAGCGGGACAGTTCTATGGCTACACCTTC; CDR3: CASSLAGQFYGYTF
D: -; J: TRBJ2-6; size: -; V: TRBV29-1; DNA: TGCAGCGTTGAAGATCAAGACTCTGGGGCCAACGTCCTGACTTTC; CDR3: CSVEDQDSGANVLTF
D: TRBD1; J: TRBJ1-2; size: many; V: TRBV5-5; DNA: TGTGCCAGCAGCTTGGAACAGGGGGACTATGGCTACACCTTC; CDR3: CASSLEQGDYGYTF
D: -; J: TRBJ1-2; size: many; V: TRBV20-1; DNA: TGCAGTGCTAGAGTCCACAAGCAGGACTATGGCTACACCTTC; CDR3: CSARVHKQDYGYTF
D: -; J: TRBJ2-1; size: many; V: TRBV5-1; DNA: TGCGCCAGCAGCTCCCTTGACAACTCCGACAATGAGCAGTTCTTC; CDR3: CASSSLDNSDNEQFF
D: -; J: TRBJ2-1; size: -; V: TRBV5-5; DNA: TGTGCCAGCAGCTTGGCTTGGGGAACCTACAATGAGCAGTTCTTC; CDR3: CASSLAWGTYNEQFF
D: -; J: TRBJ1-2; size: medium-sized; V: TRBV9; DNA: TGTGCCAGCAGCGTAGGATCCACAGGGAGAACTGATGGCTACACCTTC; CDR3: CASSVGSTGRTDGYTF
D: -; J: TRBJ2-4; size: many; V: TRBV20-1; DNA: TGCAGTGCTAGAGATGGCTCAATTAGCGGTTGGAACATTCAGTACTTC; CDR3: CSARDGSISGWNIQYF
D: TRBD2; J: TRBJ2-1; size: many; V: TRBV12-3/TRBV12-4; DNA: TGTGCCAGCAGCCTGGGACTAGCGGGGGCTGGGAATGAGCAGTTCTTC; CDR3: CASSLGLAGAGNEQFF
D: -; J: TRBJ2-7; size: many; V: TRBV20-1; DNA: TGCAGTGCTAGCCGCATGGACAGGCCCTCGGAGGGGCAGTACTTC; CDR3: CSASRMDRPSEGQYF
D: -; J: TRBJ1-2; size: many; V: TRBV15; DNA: TGTGCCACCAGCAGAGATAGGAGAGACAGTAAGGCAGATGGCTACACCTTC; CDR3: CATSRDRRDSKADGYTF
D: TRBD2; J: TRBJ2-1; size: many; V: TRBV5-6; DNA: TGTGCCAGCAGCGCCGCGGGGCGGGGGGACAATGAGCAGTTCTTC; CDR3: CASSAAGRGDNEQFF
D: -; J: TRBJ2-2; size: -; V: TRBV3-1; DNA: TGTGCCAGCAGCAAAACAGGATTCGCGAACACCGGGGAGCTGTTTTTT; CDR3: CASSKTGFANTGELFF
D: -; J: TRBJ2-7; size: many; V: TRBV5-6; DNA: TGTGCCAGCAGTATGACCGGGTCCCTGAGCTCCTACGAGCAGTACTTC; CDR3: CASSMTGSLSSYEQYF